This T cell receptor gamma chain appears in the sequencing data of a study of human gamma delta and Vdelta1 T cells. TCRdb re-identified clones in the PCR reads via CATT. The repertoire consists of 4,500 to 5,000 gamma-chain clones, with more than 30% occurring once and the leading ten covering approximately 3%. Study-level findings and limits: Acute myeloid leukemia was reportedly broadly targeted by polyclonal Delta One T cells.

Germline-derived CDR1 and CDR2 are EGSTGY and YDSYTSSV. There are 13 residues in the CDR3. The junction had 3 bases not matched to a gene; V was cut back by 4 bases and J by 0 bases. This clone was counted only a few times. Its antigen is currently unknown. The chain employs TRGV4 and TRGJ1 or TRGJ2. This TCR was recovered from a human donor in good health. Sequenced input: Vdelta1 gamma-delta T cells from blood grown in culture (DOT cells). The chain's CDR3 is CATWEQNYYKKLF. The CDR3 DNA sequence: TGTGCCACCTGGGAGCAGAATTATTATAAGAAACTCTTT.